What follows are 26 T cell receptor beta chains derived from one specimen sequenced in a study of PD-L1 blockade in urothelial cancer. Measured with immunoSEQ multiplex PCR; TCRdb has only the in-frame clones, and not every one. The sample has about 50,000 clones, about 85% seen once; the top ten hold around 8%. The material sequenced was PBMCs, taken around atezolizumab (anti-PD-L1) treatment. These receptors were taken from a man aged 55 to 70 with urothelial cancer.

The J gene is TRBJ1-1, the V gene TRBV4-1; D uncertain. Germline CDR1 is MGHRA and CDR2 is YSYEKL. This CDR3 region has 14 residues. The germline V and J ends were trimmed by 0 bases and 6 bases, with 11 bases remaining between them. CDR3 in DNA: TGCGCCAGCAGCCAAGATCCGCGGGGTTCTGAAGCTTTCTTT. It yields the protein CASSQDPRGSEAFF.

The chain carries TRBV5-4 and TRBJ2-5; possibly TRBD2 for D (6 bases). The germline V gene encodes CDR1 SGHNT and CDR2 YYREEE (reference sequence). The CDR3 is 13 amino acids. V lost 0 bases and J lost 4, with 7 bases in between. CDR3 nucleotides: TGTGCCAGCAGCTTGGTGGGGGGAGAGACCCAGTACTTC. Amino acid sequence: CASSLVGGETQYF.

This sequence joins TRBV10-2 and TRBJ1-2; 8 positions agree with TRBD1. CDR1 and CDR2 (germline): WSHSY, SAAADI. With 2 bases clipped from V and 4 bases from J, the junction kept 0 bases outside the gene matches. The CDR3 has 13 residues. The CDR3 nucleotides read TGCGCCAGCAGTGAGGGACAGGGCTATGGCTACACCTTC. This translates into CASSEGQGYGYTF.

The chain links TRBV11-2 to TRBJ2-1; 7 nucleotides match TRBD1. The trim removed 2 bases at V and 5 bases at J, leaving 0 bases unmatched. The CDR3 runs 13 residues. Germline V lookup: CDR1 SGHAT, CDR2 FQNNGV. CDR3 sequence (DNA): TGTGCCAGCAGCTTAACAGGGGACAATGAGCAGTTCTTC. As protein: CASSLTGDNEQFF.

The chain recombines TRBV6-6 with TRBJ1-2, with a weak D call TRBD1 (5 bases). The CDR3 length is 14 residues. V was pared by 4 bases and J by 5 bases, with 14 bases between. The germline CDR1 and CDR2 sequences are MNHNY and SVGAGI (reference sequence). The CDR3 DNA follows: TGTGCCAGCAGTTCGCGGGGACGGAGATATGGCTACACCTTC. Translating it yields CASSSRGRRYGYTF.

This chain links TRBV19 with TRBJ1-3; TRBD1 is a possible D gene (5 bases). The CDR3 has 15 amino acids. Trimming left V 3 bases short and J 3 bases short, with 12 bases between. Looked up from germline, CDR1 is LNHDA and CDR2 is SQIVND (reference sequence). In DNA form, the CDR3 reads TGTGCCAGTAGTATGCGCAGGGTCGTTGGAAACACCATATATTTT. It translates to CASSMRRVVGNTIYF.

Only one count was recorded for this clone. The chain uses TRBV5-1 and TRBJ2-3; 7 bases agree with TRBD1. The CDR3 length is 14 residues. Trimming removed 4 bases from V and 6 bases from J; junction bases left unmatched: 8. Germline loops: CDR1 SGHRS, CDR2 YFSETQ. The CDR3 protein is CASSPRQGEDTQYF. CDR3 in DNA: TGCGCCAGCAGCCCCAGACAGGGCGAGGATACGCAGTATTTT. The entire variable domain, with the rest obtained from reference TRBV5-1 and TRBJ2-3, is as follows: KAGVTQTPRYLIKTRGQQVTLSCSPISGHRSVSWYQQTPGQGLQFLFEYFSETQRNKGNFPGRFSGRQFSNSRSEMNVSTLELGDSALYLCASSPRQGEDTQYFGPGTRLTVL.

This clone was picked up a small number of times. This chain's CDR3 is CASSQDPPTGGFSGNTIYF. The CDR3 DNA is TGCGCCAGCAGCCAAGATCCCCCGACAGGGGGTTTCTCTGGAAACACCATATATTTT. The V call is TRBV4-1, the J call TRBJ1-3; 9 positions agree with TRBD1. This CDR3 has 19 amino acids. The germline CDR1 and CDR2 sequences are MGHRA and YSYEKL. V shed 0 bases and J 0 bases; nucleotides not matched to a gene: 9.

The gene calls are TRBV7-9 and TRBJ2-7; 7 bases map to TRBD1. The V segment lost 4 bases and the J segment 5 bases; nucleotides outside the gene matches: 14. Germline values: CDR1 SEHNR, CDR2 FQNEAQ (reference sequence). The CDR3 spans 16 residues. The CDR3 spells CASSSLRVGTANEQYF. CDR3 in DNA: TGTGCCAGCAGCTCCCTAAGGGTCGGGACAGCAAACGAGCAGTACTTC.

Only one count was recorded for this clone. Here the CDR3 DNA reads TGCGCCAGCAGCGGGAGGACTAGAAACACAGATACGCAGTATTTT. Translated, it gives CASSGRTRNTDTQYF. V gene TRBV5-1 combines with J gene TRBJ2-3; 7 nucleotides line up with TRBD2. The CDR3 consists of 15 residues. V lost 4 bases, J lost 2 bases, and 7 bases stayed unmatched. Germline V CDR1 and CDR2: SGHRS, YFSETQ.

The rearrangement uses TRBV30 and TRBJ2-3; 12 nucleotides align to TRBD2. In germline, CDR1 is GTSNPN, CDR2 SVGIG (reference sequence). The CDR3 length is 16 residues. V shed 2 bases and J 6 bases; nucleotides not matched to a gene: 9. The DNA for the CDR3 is TGTGCCTGGAGTCGGGCTAGCGGGGGGGCCAGGGATACGCAGTATTTT. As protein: CAWSRASGGARDTQYF.

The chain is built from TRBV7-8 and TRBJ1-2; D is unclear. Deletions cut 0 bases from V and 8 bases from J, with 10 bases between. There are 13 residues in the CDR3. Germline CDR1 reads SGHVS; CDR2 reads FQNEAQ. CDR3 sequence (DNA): TGTGCCAGCAGCTTAGCCCCCCTATCGGGCTACACCTTC. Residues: CASSLAPLSGYTF.

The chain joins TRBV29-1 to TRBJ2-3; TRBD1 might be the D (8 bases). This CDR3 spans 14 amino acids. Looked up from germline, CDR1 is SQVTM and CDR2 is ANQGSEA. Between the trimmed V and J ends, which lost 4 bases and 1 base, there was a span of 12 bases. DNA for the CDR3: TGCAGCGTTGGGGGGGGACAGGGCACAGATACGCAGTATTTT. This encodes CSVGGGQGTDTQYF.

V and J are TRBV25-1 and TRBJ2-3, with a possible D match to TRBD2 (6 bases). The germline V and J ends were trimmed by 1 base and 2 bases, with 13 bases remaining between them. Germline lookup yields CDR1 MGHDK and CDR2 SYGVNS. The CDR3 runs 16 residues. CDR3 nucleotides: TGTGCCAGCAGTGAATTTGAGGAGCGGGCCACAGATACGCAGTATTTT. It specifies CASSEFEERATDTQYF.

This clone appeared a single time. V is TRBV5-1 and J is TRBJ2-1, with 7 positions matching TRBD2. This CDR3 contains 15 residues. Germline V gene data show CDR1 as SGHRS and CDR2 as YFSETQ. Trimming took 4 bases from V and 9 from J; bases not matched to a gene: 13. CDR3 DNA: TGCGCCAGCAGCGAGGCGGGGGTCGATGGTGGTGAGCAGTTCTTC. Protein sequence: CASSEAGVDGGEQFF.

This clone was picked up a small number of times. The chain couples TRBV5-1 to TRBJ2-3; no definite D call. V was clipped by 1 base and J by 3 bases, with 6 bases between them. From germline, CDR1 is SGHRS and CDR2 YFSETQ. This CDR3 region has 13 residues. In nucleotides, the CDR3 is TGCGCCAGCAGCTTGTCGGTTACAGATACGCAGTATTTT. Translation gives CASSLSVTDTQYF.

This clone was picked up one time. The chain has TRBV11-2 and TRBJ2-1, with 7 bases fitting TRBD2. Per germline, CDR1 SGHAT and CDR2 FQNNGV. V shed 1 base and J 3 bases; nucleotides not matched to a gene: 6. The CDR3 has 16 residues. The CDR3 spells CASSLGPQRGYNEQFF. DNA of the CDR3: TGTGCCAGCAGCTTAGGCCCTCAGCGGGGCTACAATGAGCAGTTCTTC.

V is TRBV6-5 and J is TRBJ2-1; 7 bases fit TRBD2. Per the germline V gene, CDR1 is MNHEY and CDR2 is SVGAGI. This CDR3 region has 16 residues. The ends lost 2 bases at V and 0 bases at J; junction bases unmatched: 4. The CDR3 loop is CASSYLAESSYNEQFF. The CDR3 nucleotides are TGTGCCAGCAGTTACCTAGCGGAGAGCTCCTACAATGAGCAGTTCTTC.

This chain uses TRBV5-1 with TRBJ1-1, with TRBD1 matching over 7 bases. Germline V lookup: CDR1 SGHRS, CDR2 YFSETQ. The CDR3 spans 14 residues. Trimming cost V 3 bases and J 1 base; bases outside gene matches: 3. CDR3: CASSWDRSNTEAFF. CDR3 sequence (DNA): TGCGCCAGCAGCTGGGACAGATCGAACACTGAAGCTTTCTTT. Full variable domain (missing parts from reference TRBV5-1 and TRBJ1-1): KAGVTQTPRYLIKTRGQQVTLSCSPISGHRSVSWYQQTPGQGLQFLFEYFSETQRNKGNFPGRFSGRQFSNSRSEMNVSTLELGDSALYLCASSWDRSNTEAFFGQGTRLTVV.

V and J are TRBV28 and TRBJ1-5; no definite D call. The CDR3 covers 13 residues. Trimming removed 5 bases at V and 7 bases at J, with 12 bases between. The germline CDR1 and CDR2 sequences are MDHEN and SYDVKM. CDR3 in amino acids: CASSPFQAQPQHF. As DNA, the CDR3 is TGTGCCAGCAGTCCCTTCCAGGCCCAGCCCCAGCATTTT.

In DNA, the CDR3 is TGTGCCAGCAGCTTAACCGGGGGACAGAAGGATGGCTACACCTTC. Translating gives CASSLTGGQKDGYTF. The chain has TRBV7-2 and TRBJ1-2; 7 bases agree with TRBD1. Germline V gene lookup returns CDR1 SGHTA and CDR2 FQGNSA. The CDR3 spans 15 residues. V gave up 2 bases and J gave up 6 bases; unmatched junction bases: 9.

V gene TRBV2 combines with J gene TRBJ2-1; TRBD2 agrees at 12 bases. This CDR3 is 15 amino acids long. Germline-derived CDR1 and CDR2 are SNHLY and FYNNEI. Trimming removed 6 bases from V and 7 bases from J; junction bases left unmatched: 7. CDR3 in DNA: TGTGCCAGCAGGCAAACTAGCGGGGGGAGGAATGAGCAGTTCTTC. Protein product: CASRQTSGGRNEQFF.

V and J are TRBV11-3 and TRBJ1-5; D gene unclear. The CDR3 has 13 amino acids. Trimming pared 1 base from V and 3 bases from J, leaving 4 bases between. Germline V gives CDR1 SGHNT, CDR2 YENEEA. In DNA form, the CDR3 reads TGTGCCAGCAGCTTAGGCGACAATCAGCCCCAGCATTTT. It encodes CASSLGDNQPQHF. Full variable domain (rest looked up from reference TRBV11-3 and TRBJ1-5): EAGVVQSPRYKIIEKKQPVAFWCNPISGHNTLYWYLQNLGQGPELLIRYENEEAVDDSQLPKDRFSAERLKGVDSTLKIQPAELGDSAVYLCASSLGDNQPQHFGDGTRLSIL.

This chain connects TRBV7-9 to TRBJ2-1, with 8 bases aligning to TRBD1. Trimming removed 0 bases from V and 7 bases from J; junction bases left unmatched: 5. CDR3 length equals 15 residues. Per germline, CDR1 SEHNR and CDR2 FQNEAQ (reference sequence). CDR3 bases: TGTGCCAGCAGCTTAGCAGTGACAGGGGTAAATGAGCAGTTCTTC. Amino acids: CASSLAVTGVNEQFF.

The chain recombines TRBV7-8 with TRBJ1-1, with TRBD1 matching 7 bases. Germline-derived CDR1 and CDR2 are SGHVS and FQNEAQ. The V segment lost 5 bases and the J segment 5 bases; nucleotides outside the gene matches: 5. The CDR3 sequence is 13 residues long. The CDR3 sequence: CASSRPTGTEAFF. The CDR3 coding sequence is TGTGCCAGCAGCCGACCGACAGGGACTGAAGCTTTCTTT. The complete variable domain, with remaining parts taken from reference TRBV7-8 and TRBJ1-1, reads GAGVSQSPRYKVAKRGQDVALRCDPISGHVSLFWYQQALGQGPEFLTYFQNEAQLDKSGLPSDRFFAERPEGSVSTLKIQRTQQEDSAVYLCASSRPTGTEAFFGQGTRLTVV.

CDR3 bases: TGTGCCAGTAGTATAGCGGGGGAAAGTCAGCCCCAGCATTTT. This codes for CASSIAGESQPQHF. The chain has TRBV19 and TRBJ1-5; TRBD1 is a possible D gene (5 bases). V lost 1 base to trimming and J lost 6 bases, with 10 bases between them. Germline-derived CDR1 and CDR2 are LNHDA and SQIVND (reference sequence). There are 14 residues in the CDR3.